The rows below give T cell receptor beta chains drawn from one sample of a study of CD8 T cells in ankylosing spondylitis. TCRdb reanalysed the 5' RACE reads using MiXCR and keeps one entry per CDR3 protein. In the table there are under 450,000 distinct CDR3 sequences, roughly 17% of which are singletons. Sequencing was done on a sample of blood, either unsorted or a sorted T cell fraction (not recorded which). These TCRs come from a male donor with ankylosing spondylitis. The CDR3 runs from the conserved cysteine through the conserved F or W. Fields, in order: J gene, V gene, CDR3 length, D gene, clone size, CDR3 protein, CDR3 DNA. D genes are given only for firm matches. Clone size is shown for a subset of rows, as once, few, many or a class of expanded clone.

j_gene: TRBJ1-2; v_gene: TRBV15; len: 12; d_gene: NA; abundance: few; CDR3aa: CATSRAGVGYTF; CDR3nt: TGTGCCACCAGCAGAGCGGGGGTAGGCTACACCTTC
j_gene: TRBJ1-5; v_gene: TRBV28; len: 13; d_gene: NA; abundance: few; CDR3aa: CASSWDTYQPQHF; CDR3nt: TGTGCCAGCAGTTGGGACACCTATCAGCCCCAGCATTTT
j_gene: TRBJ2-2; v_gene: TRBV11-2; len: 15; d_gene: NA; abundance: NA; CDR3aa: CASSLDGIHTGELFF; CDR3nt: TGTGCCAGCAGCTTAGATGGGATTCACACCGGGGAGCTGTTTTTT
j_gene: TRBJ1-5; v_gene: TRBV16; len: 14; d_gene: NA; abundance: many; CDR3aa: CASSQRQRNQPQHF; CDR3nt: TGTGCCAGCAGCCAAAGACAGCGCAATCAGCCCCAGCATTTT
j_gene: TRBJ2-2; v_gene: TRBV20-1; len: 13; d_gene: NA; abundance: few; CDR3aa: CSARDPGTGELFF; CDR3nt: TGCAGTGCTAGAGATCCGGGCACCGGGGAGCTGTTTTTT
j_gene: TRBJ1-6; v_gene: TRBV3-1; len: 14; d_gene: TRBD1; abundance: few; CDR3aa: CASTPGQNNSPLHF; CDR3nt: TGTGCCAGCACCCCGGGACAGAATAATTCACCCCTCCACTTT
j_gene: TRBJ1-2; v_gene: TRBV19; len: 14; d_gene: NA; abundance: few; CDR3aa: CASSTETANYGYTF; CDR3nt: TGTGCCAGTAGTACCGAGACAGCTAACTATGGCTACACCTTC
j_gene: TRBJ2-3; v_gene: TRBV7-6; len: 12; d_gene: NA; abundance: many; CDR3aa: CASSPVFGTQYF; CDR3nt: TGTGCCAGCAGCCCCGTTTTCGGTACGCAGTATTTT
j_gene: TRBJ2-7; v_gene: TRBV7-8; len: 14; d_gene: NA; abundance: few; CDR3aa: CASSQRTGPYEQYF; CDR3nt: TGTGCCAGCAGCCAGCGAACAGGCCCCTACGAGCAGTACTTC
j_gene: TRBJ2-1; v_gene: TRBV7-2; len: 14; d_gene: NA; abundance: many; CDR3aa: CASSPLESYNEQFF; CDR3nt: TGTGCCAGCAGCCCCCTGGAATCCTACAATGAGCAGTTCTTC
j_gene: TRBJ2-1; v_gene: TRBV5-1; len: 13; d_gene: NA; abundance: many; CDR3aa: CASSLEAALEQFF; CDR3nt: TGCGCCAGCAGCTTGGAAGCAGCCCTCGAGCAGTTCTTC